The 21 T cell receptor beta chains below all came from one sample that was sequenced in a study of T cells in Graves' hyperthyroidism and ophthalmopathy. Amplification of TCR beta CDR3 regions was performed using RNA transcripts as template. A set of HTBI primers served as the primers for a first-round RT-PCR of the TCR CDR3. TCRdb processed the multiplex PCR reads anew with MiXCR; each CDR3 protein has one entry. The sample lists about 400,000 distinct CDR3 sequences; roughly 14% were seen once. The sample comprised blood. The receptors derive from a man between 18 and 35 years old with Graves' ophthalmopathy.

This clonotype was found a few times. This chain uses TRBV12-5 with TRBJ2-5; 7 nucleotides agree with TRBD1. The CDR3 is 14 amino acids. The trim removed 2 bases at V and 4 bases at J, leaving 4 bases unmatched. Germline V gene lookup returns CDR1 LGHNT and CDR2 FRNRAP. The CDR3 nucleotides are TGTGCTAGTGGTTTGCCGGCAGGGGGAGAGACCCAGTACTTC. Translating it yields CASGLPAGGETQYF.

This clonotype was detected only a few times. V gene TRBV3-1 combines with J gene TRBJ2-2; the D gene is possibly TRBD2 (6 bases). Germline V CDR1 and CDR2: LGHDT, YNNKEL (reference sequence). The CDR3 extends over 16 amino acids. V lost 1 base and J lost 4, with 13 bases in between. Written as DNA, the CDR3 is TGTGCCAGCAGCCAAGGTCACAAGGGAGGCACCGGGGAGCTGTTTTTT. Protein: CASSQGHKGGTGELFF.

In this sample, this clonotype turned up many times. The rearrangement links TRBV5-1 to TRBJ2-4; 7 bases map to TRBD1. V trimming: 3 bases; J trimming: 3 bases; junction bases outside the gene matches: 9. Germline CDR1 SGHRS, CDR2 YFSETQ. CDR3 size: 16 residues. In DNA form, the CDR3 reads TGCGCCAGCAGCTCCACAGGGGTTGGGGTCAAAAACATTCAGTACTTC. Translation: CASSSTGVGVKNIQYF.

The chain carries TRBV5-1 and TRBJ2-1, with 13 bases aligning to TRBD2. There are 17 residues in the CDR3. Trimming cost V 4 bases and J 1 base; bases outside gene matches: 5. Germline CDR1 and CDR2: SGHRS and YFSETQ. CDR3 coding DNA: TGCGCCAGCAGCCAACTAGCGGGGGGGCTTTCCTACAATGAGCAGTTCTTC. It codes for CASSQLAGGLSYNEQFF.

The table lists this clonotype with many counts. The chain has TRBV9 and TRBJ2-1, with 7 bases aligning to TRBD2. Germline lookup yields CDR1 SGDLS and CDR2 YYNGEE. V shed 0 bases, J shed 2 bases, and the junction held 8 bases outside the gene matches. This CDR3 contains 17 residues. CDR3 loop: CASSVALGGGTYNEQFF. The CDR3 DNA sequence: TGTGCCAGCAGCGTAGCCCTTGGGGGAGGGACCTACAATGAGCAGTTCTTC.

This clonotype has at least ten counts. The chain employs TRBV20-1 and TRBJ2-7, with 8 bases that match TRBD2. CDR1 and CDR2 (germline): DFQATT, SNEGSKA (reference sequence). The CDR3 is made up of 15 amino acids. J gave up 2 bases and V 0 bases, and 6 bases lay outside the gene matches. The CDR3: CSARDHTSGAYEQYF. As DNA, the CDR3 is TGCAGTGCTAGAGATCACACTAGCGGAGCCTACGAGCAGTACTTC.

The chain uses TRBV2 and TRBJ1-4; no firm D call. Germline V gene sequence: CDR1 SNHLY, CDR2 FYNNEI. V was pared by 8 bases and J by 8 bases, with 18 bases between. CDR3 length: 14 residues. CDR3 sequence reads: CASGSPQSSEKLFF. The DNA of the CDR3 is TGTGCCAGCGGGTCGCCCCAGTCCAGCGAAAAACTGTTTTTT.

This clonotype was counted many times. The chain couples TRBV2 to TRBJ2-1; 7 bases are a match to TRBD1. Germline lookup yields CDR1 SNHLY and CDR2 FYNNEI. V lost 1 base to trimming and J lost 6 bases; unmatched junction nucleotides: 9. The CDR3 is 16 amino acids. The CDR3 here is CASSEVGDSVSNEQFF. CDR3 sequence (DNA): TGTGCCAGCAGTGAAGTGGGGGACAGCGTTAGCAATGAGCAGTTCTTC.

This clonotype appeared many times. The chain combines TRBV6-1 with TRBJ1-1; D perhaps matches TRBD1 (5 bases). Germline V lookup: CDR1 MNHNS, CDR2 SASEGT. Trimming cost V 6 bases and J 3 bases, with 11 bases left between them. The CDR3 contains 13 residues. CDR3 loop: CASRSGGYTEAFF. CDR3 coding DNA: TGTGCCAGCAGGAGCGGGGGGTACACTGAAGCTTTCTTT.

This chain links TRBV7-9 with TRBJ2-1; no definite D call. CDR1 is SEHNR and CDR2 is FQNEAQ in the germline V gene (reference sequence). Trimming stripped 3 bases from V and 4 bases from J, with 25 bases between. The CDR3 extends over 19 amino acids. This CDR3 is CASSLRDSRLLSFYNEQFF. DNA of the CDR3: TGTGCCAGCAGCTTGAGAGACTCACGACTCCTTTCCTTTTACAATGAGCAGTTCTTC.

The table lists this clonotype with many counts. This chain joins TRBV20-1 and TRBJ2-5; D might be TRBD2 (6 bases). Germline loops: CDR1 DFQATT, CDR2 SNEGSKA (reference sequence). This CDR3 comprises 13 residues. V lost 3 bases and J lost 3, with 11 bases in between. The CDR3 DNA follows: TGCAGTGCTAGCGGGGGTACCAAAGAGACCCAGTACTTC. It is translated as CSASGGTKETQYF.

V usage is TRBV10-2 and J usage is TRBJ2-7; TRBD1 agrees at 7 bases. CDR3 size: 14 residues. V lost 7 bases and J lost 2; bases outside the gene matches: 8. Germline lookup yields CDR1 WSHSY and CDR2 SAAADI. The CDR3 protein is CASNYRGPTYEQYF. CDR3 sequence (DNA): TGCGCCAGCAATTACAGGGGTCCTACCTACGAGCAGTACTTC.

The J gene is TRBJ2-2, the V gene TRBV11-3; TRBD2 agrees at 10 bases. The CDR3 sequence is 15 residues long. Germline values: CDR1 SGHNT, CDR2 YENEEA. The trim removed 8 bases at V and 1 base at J, leaving 4 bases unmatched. CDR3 in amino acids: CASGKREGNTGELFF. Written as DNA, the CDR3 is TGTGCCAGCGGAAAGCGGGAGGGGAACACCGGGGAGCTGTTTTTT.

As concerns this clonotype: The CDR3 does not close with the conserved phenylalanine or tryptophan, likely indicating a read error. The V and J genes are TRBV7-9 and TRBJ1-1; D might be TRBD1 (5 bases). The CDR3 covers 13 residues. CDR1 and CDR2 (germline): SEHNR, FQNEAQ (reference sequence). V lost 5 bases to trimming and J lost 0 bases, with 7 bases between them. The CDR3 reads CASSVTVNTEAFL. Written as DNA, the CDR3 is TGTGCCAGCAGCGTGACAGTGAACACTGAAGCTTTCCTT.

There are many counts of this clonotype. The chain carries TRBV3-1 and TRBJ2-7; TRBD2 matches at 12 bases. V was clipped by 3 bases and J by 3 bases; unmatched bases: 3. CDR3 length equals 15 residues. Per germline, CDR1 LGHDT and CDR2 YNNKEL (reference sequence). CDR3 in DNA: TGTGCCAGCAGCCAGGGACTAGCGGGCTACTACGAGCAGTACTTC. This codes for CASSQGLAGYYEQYF.

The chain joins TRBV19 to TRBJ1-2; D possibly corresponds to TRBD1 (6 bases). This CDR3 contains 14 residues. V lost 6 bases and J 2 bases, leaving 13 bases between the germline ends. Looked up from germline, CDR1 is LNHDA and CDR2 is SQIVND (reference sequence). CDR3 nucleotide sequence: TGTGCCAGTAGCCAATTACAGGGAAACTATGGCTACACCTTC. Its protein product is CASSQLQGNYGYTF.

This clonotype was recorded at least ten times. This chain connects TRBV27 to TRBJ1-4, with a weak D call TRBD1 (5 bases). CDR1 and CDR2 (germline): MNHEY, SMNVEV (reference sequence). The V and J ends lost 3 bases and 8 bases respectively, with 16 bases between them. This CDR3 has 15 amino acids. CDR3: CASSLDQTGDEKLFF. DNA for the CDR3: TGTGCCAGCAGTTTGGATCAAACCGGGGACGAAAAACTGTTTTTT. Full variable domain (remainder filled in from reference TRBV27 and TRBJ1-4): EAQVTQNPRYLITVTGKKLTVTCSQNMNHEYMSWYRQDPGLGLRQIYYSMNVEVTDKGDVPEGYKVSRKEKRNFPLILESPSPNQTSLYFCASSLDQTGDEKLFFGSGTQLSVL.

This clonotype was found many times. The rearrangement links TRBV7-8 to TRBJ2-7; 8 bases agree with TRBD2. This CDR3 has 15 amino acids. Per the germline V gene, CDR1 is SGHVS and CDR2 is FQNEAQ. With V trimmed by 5 bases and J by 0 bases, 6 bases remained unmatched. The CDR3 spells CASSLSGTSSYEQYF. The CDR3 DNA reads as TGTGCCAGCAGCCTAAGCGGGACTAGCTCCTACGAGCAGTACTTC.

In this sample, this clonotype turned up many times. The chain employs TRBV10-3 and TRBJ1-4, with D tentatively TRBD1 (5 bases). Germline V gene sequence: CDR1 ENHRY, CDR2 SYGVKD. V was shortened by 3 bases and J by 7 bases, with 12 bases between the two germline ends. The CDR3 runs to 14 residues. The CDR3 sequence is CAISEVGQVEKLFF. In DNA form, the CDR3 reads TGTGCCATCAGTGAAGTAGGACAAGTTGAAAAACTGTTTTTT.

This clonotype was counted ten times or more. The chain is built from TRBV12-3 or TRBV12-4 and TRBJ1-3; D not certain. The CDR3 spans 12 residues. V was shortened by 2 bases and J by 8 bases, with 7 bases between the two germline ends. CDR3 protein: CASSLFMDTIYF. CDR3 sequence (DNA): TGTGCCAGCAGTTTATTTATGGACACCATATATTTT.

This clonotype was found many times. CDR3 protein: CASSAEGGKGETQYF. The DNA of the CDR3 is TGTGCCAGCAGCGCCGAGGGGGGTAAAGGAGAGACCCAGTACTTC. The chain links TRBV9 to TRBJ2-5; D could derive from TRBD1 or TRBD2 (6 bases each). Trimming stripped 3 bases from V and 4 bases from J, with 16 bases between. CDR3 size: 15 residues. The germline CDR1 and CDR2 sequences are SGDLS and YYNGEE.